Below are 24 T cell receptor beta chains sequenced from a single sample in a study of regulatory T cells in long-lasting Graves disease. Indicated time point: newly diagnosed GD, antithyroid drugs for less than 3 months. The TCR library was made from RNA extracted from PBMCs. For TCR beta, libraries came from iRepertoire HTBI primers and Arm-PCR of CDR3 regions. TCRdb itself ran the multiplex PCR reads through MiXCR, one entry per CDR3 protein. The data show approximately 400,000 distinct CDR3 sequences, just under 15% seen once. In addition, the sample was reused for a study of T cells in Graves' hyperthyroidism and ophthalmopathy.

The sample was peripheral blood mononuclear cells (PBMCs), taken at new diagnosis, from a patient treated with antithyroid drugs. The receptors derive from a woman aged 25 to 39 with Graves disease.

The genes are TRBV24-1 and TRBJ2-5; 8 bases map to TRBD2. V gave up 4 bases and J gave up 5 bases; unmatched junction bases: 11. The CDR3 is made up of 16 amino acids. Germline lookup yields CDR1 KGHDR and CDR2 SFDVKD. The DNA for the CDR3 is TGTGCCACCAGTGACCGAGAGCGGGAGCTCCCGGAGACCCAGTACTTC. Translation gives CATSDRERELPETQYF.

In its sample, this clonotype was seen many times. The chain joins TRBV5-1 to TRBJ1-1, with D possibly TRBD1 on 6 matching bases. The CDR3 contains 15 residues. V was pared by 1 base and J by 3 bases, with 13 bases between. CDR1 and CDR2 from the germline V gene are SGHRS and YFSETQ. CDR3 sequence: CASSLWGAGDTEAFF. For the CDR3, the DNA is TGCGCCAGCAGCTTGTGGGGGGCGGGGGACACTGAAGCTTTCTTT.

At least ten counts were recorded for this clonotype. The genes are TRBV30 and TRBJ2-1; TRBD2 matches 14 bases. In germline, CDR1 is GTSNPN, CDR2 SVGIG (reference sequence). The CDR3 consists of 16 residues. The ends lost 5 bases at V and 9 bases at J; junction bases unmatched: 12. For the CDR3, the DNA is TGTGCCTGGTCGGACGGGACTAGCGGGAGTCGGGGTGAGCAGTTCTTC. Protein product: CAWSDGTSGSRGEQFF. Variable domain in full (rest from reference TRBV30 and TRBJ2-1): SQTIHQWPATLVQPVGSPLSLECTVEGTSNPNLYWYRQAAGRGLQLLFYSVGIGQISSEVPQNLSASRPQDRQFILSSKKLLLSDSGFYLCAWSDGTSGSRGEQFFGPGTRLTVL.

The V gene is TRBV27, the J gene TRBJ2-3, with 7 bases identical to TRBD2. This CDR3 region has 15 residues. Germline assignment: CDR1 MNHEY and CDR2 SMNVEV (reference sequence). V lost 3 bases, J lost 2 bases, and 5 bases stayed unmatched. The CDR3 loop reads CASSFGSGTTDTQYF. CDR3 DNA sequence: TGTGCCAGCAGTTTTGGGAGCGGGACCACAGATACGCAGTATTTT.

This clonotype was recorded many times. J is TRBJ1-1 and V is TRBV9; D may be TRBD1 (5 bases). Looked up from germline, CDR1 is SGDLS and CDR2 is YYNGEE. The CDR3 is 14 residues long. Trimming removed 4 bases at V and 3 bases at J, with 13 bases between. The DNA of the CDR3 is TGTGCCAGCAGCCCCGGGACTCTAGACACTGAAGCTTTCTTT. Encoded protein: CASSPGTLDTEAFF.

This clonotype was observed a few times. The CDR3 bases are TGCAGTGCTAGGCGGGACCCTAATGAGCAGTTCTTC. Protein product: CSARRDPNEQFF. V gene TRBV20-1 combines with J gene TRBJ2-1; tentative D call: TRBD2 (6 bases). CDR3 length: 12 residues. CDR1 DFQATT and CDR2 SNEGSKA come from the germline V gene (reference sequence). V was clipped by 3 bases and J by 7 bases, with 10 bases between them.

This clonotype was detected many times. V is TRBV7-9 and J is TRBJ1-6; no clear D. The V end lost 2 bases, the J end lost 9 bases, and 8 bases lay between the germline ends. Germline values: CDR1 SEHNR, CDR2 FQNEAQ (reference sequence). The length of the CDR3 is 13 residues. The CDR3 region is CASSLHGGSPLHF. In DNA, the CDR3 is TGTGCCAGCAGCTTACACGGTGGTTCACCCCTCCACTTT. Using reference TRBV7-9 and TRBJ1-6 for the parts outside the CDR3, the full variable domain is DTGVSQNPRHKITKRGQNVTFRCDPISEHNRLYWYRQTLGQGPEFLTYFQNEAQLEKSRLLSDRFSAERPKGSFSTLEIQRTEQGDSAMYLCASSLHGGSPLHFGNGTRLTVT.

This clonotype was counted at least ten times. This rearrangement joins TRBV29-1 to TRBJ2-1; no firm D call. This CDR3 is 11 amino acids long. With 0 bases removed from V and 6 bases from J, the gap between germline ends came to 3 bases. The germline V gene has CDR1 SQVTM and CDR2 ANQGSEA. The CDR3 region is CSVEDGNEQFF. The DNA of the CDR3 is TGCAGCGTTGAAGATGGCAATGAGCAGTTCTTC.

This clonotype turned up a few times. The chain couples TRBV9 to TRBJ2-2; 7 bases match TRBD2. This CDR3 spans 15 amino acids. V lost 3 bases to trimming and J lost 6 bases; unmatched junction nucleotides: 8. CDR1 is SGDLS and CDR2 is YYNGEE in the germline V gene. CDR3 protein: CASSGRGSLAGELFF. CDR3 sequence (DNA): TGTGCCAGCAGCGGGCGCGGGAGTCTGGCCGGGGAGCTGTTTTTT.

This clonotype has just a few counts. V gene TRBV4-2 combines with J gene TRBJ2-7; D gene ambiguous. The CDR3 spans 12 residues. The V gene's germline CDR1 is LGHNA and CDR2 YNFKEQ. The ends were cut back, 1 base at V and 7 bases at J, with 8 bases in the middle. This chain's CDR3 is CASSQARREQYF. The CDR3 nucleotides are TGTGCCAGCAGCCAAGCCCGGCGGGAGCAGTACTTC.

This clonotype has a count of ten or more. This rearrangement joins TRBV2 to TRBJ1-1; maybe TRBD1 (5 bases). This CDR3 comprises 15 residues. Trimming left V 5 bases short and J 0 bases short, with 13 bases between. The germline V gene has CDR1 SNHLY and CDR2 FYNNEI. The CDR3, as DNA: TGTGCCAGCAGTCCAGCAGGGACCGTGAACACTGAAGCTTTCTTT. Translated: CASSPAGTVNTEAFF.

This clonotype appeared a few times. A much larger clone differs from this one at a single base, so this may be a read error. This chain joins TRBV2 and TRBJ2-5; 7 nucleotides match TRBD2. The junction had 15 bases not matched to a gene; V was cut back by 8 bases and J by 0 bases. Germline V gene lookup returns CDR1 SNHLY and CDR2 FYNNEI. This CDR3 spans 17 amino acids. Written as DNA, the CDR3 is TGTGCCAGCCGCCTACGATTGCTAGCGGAACACCAAGAGACCCAGTACTTC. Its protein is CASRLRLLAEHQETQYF.

In nucleotides, the CDR3 is TGTGCCAGCAGCCGACGACAGGGTTCTGGGGCCAACGTCCTGACTTTC. Translation gives CASSRRQGSGANVLTF. This chain uses TRBV3-1 with TRBJ2-6; 7 bases are a match to TRBD1. The CDR3 is 16 residues long. CDR1 is LGHDT, CDR2 YNNKEL, per germline (reference sequence). The J segment lost 1 base and the V segment lost 4 bases, leaving 4 bases of the junction unmatched.

This clonotype has only a few counts. A read error may produce the germline difference seen at one junction end. This chain uses TRBV29-1 with TRBJ2-4; 12 positions agree with TRBD2. The germline V gene encodes CDR1 SQVTM and CDR2 ANQGSEA. The CDR3 consists of 11 residues. The CDR3 nucleotides are TGCAGCGTGCGGACTAGCGGGATCGCGTTCTTC. Its translation is CSVRTSGIAFF.

Many counts were recorded for this clonotype. V is TRBV7-8 and J is TRBJ2-3, with 8 bases fitting TRBD1. Germline values: CDR1 SGHVS, CDR2 FQNEAQ. This CDR3 comprises 14 residues. With 5 bases clipped from V and 5 bases from J, the junction kept 6 bases outside the gene matches. This CDR3 reads CASSPQDREDTQYF. In DNA, the CDR3 is TGTGCCAGCAGCCCCCAGGACAGGGAAGATACGCAGTATTTT.

V is TRBV20-1 and J is TRBJ2-5; no reliable D call. V gave up 6 bases and J gave up 2 bases, with 13 bases separating them. Germline V gene lookup returns CDR1 DFQATT and CDR2 SNEGSKA (reference sequence). CDR3 length equals 13 residues. The CDR3 bases are TGCAGTGCCACCCAGACTGTACAAGAGACCCAGTACTTC. This codes for CSATQTVQETQYF.

This clonotype was seen only a few times. V usage is TRBV15 and J usage is TRBJ1-4, with D possibly TRBD1 on 5 matching bases. Germline lookup yields CDR1 LNHNV and CDR2 YYDKDF (reference sequence). The V gene lost 6 bases and the J gene lost 7 bases, with 24 bases spanning the gap. The CDR3 length is 17 residues. Written as DNA, the CDR3 is TGTGCCACCAGGGACCTCGCTGGGGCGGGGAAAAGTGAAAAACTGTTTTTT. This codes for CATRDLAGAGKSEKLFF.

This clonotype came up many times. V usage is TRBV2 and J usage is TRBJ2-3; D is possibly TRBD1 or TRBD2 (5 bases each). Germline V CDR1 and CDR2: SNHLY, FYNNEI. There are 15 residues in the CDR3. V was shortened by 4 bases and J by 0 bases, with 11 bases between the two germline ends. DNA of the CDR3: TGTGCCAGCAGTGGAGGGACGGCCAGCACAGATACGCAGTATTTT. Encoded protein: CASSGGTASTDTQYF.

The sample holds many counts of this clonotype. This rearrangement joins TRBV20-1 to TRBJ2-7, with 9 nucleotides matching TRBD2. With V trimmed by 6 bases and J by 2 bases, 8 bases remained unmatched. Per the germline V gene, CDR1 is DFQATT and CDR2 is SNEGSKA (reference sequence). The CDR3 length is 14 residues. The CDR3 bases are TGCAGTGCCAGACTAGCGGATAACCCCTACGAGCAGTACTTC. Its protein is CSARLADNPYEQYF.

This clonotype was found a few times. V gene TRBV18 combines with J gene TRBJ1-4; tentative D call: TRBD1 (6 bases). The germline CDR1 and CDR2 sequences are KGHSH and LQKENI. This CDR3 spans 14 amino acids. Trimming removed 3 bases from V and 4 bases from J, with 9 bases in between. DNA of the CDR3: TGTGCCAGCTCACCGACAGGATATAATGAAAAACTGTTTTTT. Residues: CASSPTGYNEKLFF.

This clonotype came up many times. The chain has TRBV11-2 and TRBJ2-1; D possibly corresponds to TRBD2 (6 bases). CDR3 size: 14 residues. Germline V gene data show CDR1 as SGHAT and CDR2 as FQNNGV. The germline V and J ends were trimmed by 5 bases and 9 bases, with 17 bases remaining between them. CDR3 sequence reads: CASSLHRRAGEQFF. In DNA, the CDR3 is TGTGCCAGCAGCCTCCACCGGAGGGCCGGTGAGCAGTTCTTC.

This clonotype showed up many times. The chain has TRBV18 and TRBJ1-5, with D unclear. Germline assignment: CDR1 KGHSH and CDR2 LQKENI. V lost 4 bases and J lost 7, with 8 bases in between. The CDR3 contains 12 residues. DNA of the CDR3: TGTGCCAGCTCACGGACTGGGCAGCCCCAGCATTTT. Amino acids: CASSRTGQPQHF. Full variable domain (rest looked up from reference TRBV18 and TRBJ1-5): NAGVMQNPRHLVRRRGQEARLRCSPMKGHSHVYWYRQLPEEGLKFMVYLQKENIIDESGMPKERFSAEFPKEGPSILRIQQVVRGDSAAYFCASSRTGQPQHFGDGTRLSIL.

The chain combines TRBV5-1 with TRBJ2-7; tentatively, D is TRBD2 (6 bases). Germline-derived CDR1 and CDR2 are SGHRS and YFSETQ. The CDR3 length is 16 residues. V lost 3 bases to trimming and J lost 6 bases, with 22 bases between them. This CDR3 reads CASSYLGGRVFAEQYF. In DNA form, the CDR3 reads TGCGCCAGCAGCTACCTCGGGGGTAGAGTCTTCGCCGAGCAGTACTTC.

Many counts were recorded for this clonotype. This chain uses TRBV11-3 with TRBJ1-5; D perhaps matches TRBD1 (5 bases). V was pared by 5 bases and J by 4 bases, with 30 bases between. CDR1 and CDR2 from the germline V gene are SGHNT and YENEEA. The CDR3 runs to 20 residues. The CDR3 bases are TGTGCCAGCAGCCCTTCACTCCTGAGGGGAATCTATCTAAGGAATCAGCCCCAGCATTTT. Its protein product is CASSPSLLRGIYLRNQPQHF.